The 25 T cell receptor beta chains in this list originate from one sample, sequenced in a study of follicular helper T cells after annual influenza vaccination. Only in-frame clones appear in the TCRdb table, and some are missing; sequencing was by immunoSEQ multiplex PCR. The repertoire holds around 7,000 clones, around 80% seen once, with around 1.5% in the top ten. Time point indicated: 2015-2016 season, 7 days after influenza vaccination. The sequenced sample was CXCR5- memory CD4+ T cells sorted from blood, obtained 7 days after influenza vaccination. The receptors here all came from an adult who received the influenza vaccine.

The chain links TRBV19 to TRBJ1-4; D unresolved. The germline V gene encodes CDR1 LNHDA and CDR2 SQIVND (reference sequence). The CDR3 is 15 residues long. With 2 bases removed from V and 0 bases from J, the gap between germline ends came to 7 bases. The CDR3 coding sequence is TGTGCCAGTAGTATATGGGAGGCAACTAATGAAAAACTGTTTTTT. As protein: CASSIWEATNEKLFF.

Comment on this clone: One end of the junction is discordant with germline, which a read error may explain. The chain uses TRBV10-1 and TRBJ2-7; possibly TRBD1 or TRBD2 for D (5 bases each). The CDR3 loop spans 12 amino acids. Germline values: CDR1 WNHNN, CDR2 SYGVQD (reference sequence). CDR3 loop: CASTVTPLGPFF. The CDR3 DNA is TGCGCCAGCACCGTTACTCCCTTGGGACCTTTCTTC.

The chain employs TRBV6-1 and TRBJ2-7, with TRBD1 matching over 8 bases. V was clipped by 6 bases and J by 4 bases; unmatched bases: 11. The CDR3 covers 15 residues. Germline values: CDR1 MNHNS, CDR2 SASEGT. The CDR3 is CASSPAQGAVYEQYF. In nucleotides, the CDR3 is TGTGCCAGCAGCCCAGCCCAGGGGGCAGTGTACGAGCAGTACTTC.

The rearrangement links TRBV6-1 to TRBJ2-3; TRBD2 matches 10 bases. Germline lookup yields CDR1 MNHNS and CDR2 SASEGT. V dropped 0 bases and J dropped 5; count of bases not matched to a gene: 8. The CDR3 runs 17 residues. This CDR3 is CASSEALGLAIRDTQYF. Written as DNA, the CDR3 is TGTGCCAGCAGTGAAGCGCTGGGACTAGCGATTAGAGATACGCAGTATTTT.

This chain's CDR3 is CASSPGQSYEQYF. DNA for the CDR3: TGCGCCAGCAGTCCGGGACAGAGCTACGAGCAGTACTTC. The chain joins TRBV5-1 to TRBJ2-7; 7 positions match TRBD1. J gave up 3 bases and V 5 bases, and 5 bases lay outside the gene matches. This CDR3 has 13 amino acids. The germline CDR1 and CDR2 sequences are SGHRS and YFSETQ.

V gene TRBV7-3 combines with J gene TRBJ2-7; TRBD1 matches 8 bases. Germline V gene data show CDR1 as SGHTA and CDR2 as FQGTGA. The CDR3 has 13 residues. After removal of 5 bases from V and 3 bases from J, the junction contained 3 bases not matched to a gene. This CDR3 reads CASSRGTGYEQYF. The CDR3 coding sequence is TGTGCCAGCAGCCGGGGGACAGGCTACGAGCAGTACTTC.

The rearrangement links TRBV7-6 to TRBJ2-7; 10 bases are shared with TRBD1. Germline V lookup: CDR1 SGHVS, CDR2 FNYEAQ. There are 15 residues in the CDR3. J lost 2 bases, V lost 6 bases, and 7 bases had no gene match. The DNA for the CDR3 is TGTGCCAGCAGTCCTACCGGGACAGGGGCCTACGAGCAGTACTTC. As protein: CASSPTGTGAYEQYF.

This rearrangement joins TRBV4-3 to TRBJ1-3; D not resolved. Germline-derived CDR1 and CDR2 are LGHNA and YSLEER. The CDR3 covers 16 residues. Trimming removed 0 bases from V and 0 bases from J, with 9 bases in between. The CDR3 DNA is TGCGCCAGCAGCCAAGATATAACCTACTCTGGAAACACCATATATTTT. This sequence encodes CASSQDITYSGNTIYF.

The genes are TRBV28 and TRBJ1-5; D unclear. The CDR3 runs to 18 residues. CDR1 and CDR2 from the germline V gene are MDHEN and SYDVKM. The V and J ends lost 7 bases and 6 bases respectively, with 28 bases between them. In DNA, the CDR3 is TGTGCCAGCAAACATGTAGAAATCCTGCCCGGGCACAGTCAGCCCCAGCATTTT. This sequence encodes CASKHVEILPGHSQPQHF.

There are a few counts of this clone. The chain employs TRBV15 and TRBJ1-2; tentatively, D is TRBD1 (5 bases). Trimming took 0 bases from V and 6 from J, leaving 14 bases between them. The CDR3 contains 15 residues. The germline V gene encodes CDR1 LNHNV and CDR2 YYDKDF (reference sequence). CDR3 region: CATSRDVGGRDGYTF. The DNA of the CDR3 is TGTGCCACCAGCAGAGACGTCGGGGGACGGGATGGCTACACCTTC. The complete variable domain, with remaining parts taken from reference TRBV15 and TRBJ1-2, reads DAMVIQNPRYQVTQFGKPVTLSCSQTLNHNVMYWYQQKSSQAPKLLFHYYDKDFNNEADTPDNFQSRRPNTSFCFLDIRSPGLGDTAMYLCATSRDVGGRDGYTFGSGTRLTVV.

CDR3 region: CASSLIPRTPPSTDTQYF. The DNA of the CDR3 is TGTGCCAGCAGCTTAATACCGAGGACGCCCCCGAGCACAGATACGCAGTATTTT. The chain employs TRBV7-9 and TRBJ2-3; no clear D gene. Germline-derived CDR1 and CDR2 are SEHNR and FQNEAQ (reference sequence). The CDR3 has 18 residues. Trimming pared 2 bases from V and 0 bases from J, leaving 18 bases between. Complete variable domain (other parts from reference TRBV7-9 and TRBJ2-3): DTGVSQNPRHKITKRGQNVTFRCDPISEHNRLYWYRQTLGQGPEFLTYFQNEAQLEKSRLLSDRFSAERPKGSFSTLEIQRTEQGDSAMYLCASSLIPRTPPSTDTQYFGPGTRLTVL.

The chain combines TRBV7-9 with TRBJ1-2, with D uncertain. Germline CDR1 is SEHNR and CDR2 is FQNEAQ (reference sequence). The germline V and J ends were trimmed by 2 bases and 0 bases, with 7 bases remaining between them. The CDR3 covers 14 residues. CDR3 nucleotide sequence: TGTGCCAGCAGCTTATGGGAGCCTAACTATGGCTACACCTTC. Translated, it gives CASSLWEPNYGYTF.

V usage is TRBV4-3 and J usage is TRBJ2-1; a possible D gene is TRBD2 (5 bases). Germline V lookup: CDR1 LGHNA, CDR2 YSLEER. The germline V and J ends were trimmed by 4 bases and 7 bases, with 17 bases remaining between them. CDR3 size: 15 residues. The CDR3 is CASSPGVAQWNEQFF. CDR3 bases: TGCGCCAGCAGCCCCGGAGTAGCGCAGTGGAATGAGCAGTTCTTC.

The chain has TRBV9 and TRBJ1-4; D gene unclear. The CDR3 covers 14 residues. V lost 2 bases and J 0 bases, leaving 5 bases between the germline ends. From germline, CDR1 is SGDLS and CDR2 YYNGEE. The CDR3 bases are TGTGCCAGCAGCGTCGCCCCAACTAATGAAAAACTGTTTTTT. Translation gives CASSVAPTNEKLFF.

The CDR3: CASSVDRGQDGYTF. The CDR3 DNA sequence: TGTGCCAGTAGTGTCGACAGGGGGCAAGACGGCTACACCTTC. The rearrangement links TRBV19 to TRBJ1-2, with TRBD1 matching over 10 bases. V lost 5 bases to trimming and J lost 8 bases; unmatched junction nucleotides: 8. CDR1 is LNHDA, CDR2 SQIVND, per germline (reference sequence). The CDR3 is made up of 14 amino acids.

The chain couples TRBV7-9 to TRBJ2-3; TRBD1 or TRBD2 may be the D gene (5 bases each). The CDR3 has 14 amino acids. V lost 3 bases to trimming and J lost 3 bases, with 10 bases between them. Per germline, CDR1 SEHNR and CDR2 FQNEAQ (reference sequence). CDR3 nucleotide sequence: TGTGCCAGCAGCTTGGGAGACAGTACAGATACGCAGTATTTT. Protein: CASSLGDSTDTQYF.

This rearrangement joins TRBV7-2 to TRBJ2-3; no clear D gene. V lost 1 base and J lost 1, with 9 bases in between. Germline V gene data show CDR1 as SGHTA and CDR2 as FQGNSA. The CDR3 is made up of 15 amino acids. As DNA, the CDR3 is TGTGCCAGCAGCTTAGATTTCGGCGGCACAGATACGCAGTATTTT. Translating it yields CASSLDFGGTDTQYF.

The chain combines TRBV9 with TRBJ1-3; 7 bases are shared with TRBD1. The CDR3 is 14 amino acids. Germline-derived CDR1 and CDR2 are SGDLS and YYNGEE. Losses at the gene ends were 0 bases for V and 7 bases for J; bases not matched to a gene: 4. CDR3 sequence (DNA): TGTGCCAGCAGCGTAGCTGCAGGGGGGAACACCATATATTTT. Translation: CASSVAAGGNTIYF.

This sequence joins TRBV7-3 and TRBJ2-2; 7 positions match TRBD2. The J segment lost 5 bases and the V segment lost 5 bases, leaving 14 bases of the junction unmatched. Germline V gene lookup returns CDR1 SGHTA and CDR2 FQGTGA. The CDR3 runs to 17 residues. The CDR3 DNA reads TGTGCCAGCAGCCTAGGGCGAGCGGGGAGTGGGACCGGGGAGCTGTTTTTT. This translates into CASSLGRAGSGTGELFF.

J is TRBJ2-3 and V is TRBV19; TRBD2 aligns across 9 bases. With 3 bases clipped from V and 2 bases from J, the junction kept 6 bases outside the gene matches. The CDR3 contains 16 residues. Per germline, CDR1 LNHDA and CDR2 SQIVND (reference sequence). The CDR3 region has the DNA TGTGCCAGTAGTATGGCTCTAGCGGGGTACACAGATACGCAGTATTTT. This codes for CASSMALAGYTDTQYF.

The J gene is TRBJ2-7, the V gene TRBV6-5; 7 nucleotides line up with TRBD1. Germline CDR1 reads MNHEY; CDR2 reads SVGAGI. V lost 5 bases to trimming and J lost 2 bases; unmatched junction nucleotides: 6. CDR3 length: 14 amino acids. CDR3 DNA: TGTGCCAGCAGTGACAGGGTTGGAACCTACGAGCAGTACTTC. Residues: CASSDRVGTYEQYF.

This clone was detected a few times. The chain uses TRBV6-5 and TRBJ1-6; D gene ambiguous. This CDR3 is built from 15 residues. In germline, CDR1 is MNHEY, CDR2 SVGAGI. The ends were cut back, 0 bases at V and 9 bases at J, with 12 bases in the middle. The CDR3 nucleotides read TGTGCCAGCAGTTACTCGAGAACTTGGGGTTCACCCCTCCACTTT. It translates to CASSYSRTWGSPLHF.

The chain joins TRBV6-6 to TRBJ2-5; D gene ambiguous. Between the trimmed V and J ends, which lost 6 bases and 1 base, there was a span of 6 bases. The V gene's germline CDR1 is MNHNY and CDR2 SVGAGI (reference sequence). CDR3 length: 12 residues. CDR3 sequence reads: CASRDPQETQYF. In DNA, the CDR3 is TGTGCCAGCAGGGACCCCCAAGAGACCCAGTACTTC.

This clone was seen more than once but under ten times. The CDR3 sequence: CASSRRQVQPQHF. CDR3 DNA: TGTGCCAGTAGTAGAAGACAGGTTCAGCCCCAGCATTTT. This chain connects TRBV19 to TRBJ1-5; tentatively, D is TRBD1 (6 bases). Looked up from germline, CDR1 is LNHDA and CDR2 is SQIVND (reference sequence). The CDR3 has 13 amino acids. The V end lost 4 bases, the J end lost 6 bases, and 10 bases lay between the germline ends.

The J gene is TRBJ2-1, the V gene TRBV19; TRBD1 matches 12 bases. V was pared by 3 bases and J by 7 bases, with 10 bases of the junction left unmatched. The CDR3 has 17 amino acids. In germline, CDR1 is LNHDA, CDR2 SQIVND (reference sequence). CDR3 amino acids: CASSILPGQGAANEQFF. CDR3 bases: TGTGCCAGTAGTATCTTACCGGGACAGGGGGCGGCAAATGAGCAGTTCTTC. Drawing the rest from reference TRBV19 and TRBJ2-1, the complete variable domain is DGGITQSPKYLFRKEGQNVTLSCEQNLNHDAMYWYRQDPGQGLRLIYYSQIVNDFQKGDIAEGYSVSREKKESFPLTVTSAQKNPTAFYLCASSILPGQGAANEQFFGPGTRLTVL.